Listed below are T cell receptor beta chains from one sample, sequenced in a study of blood T cell repertoires in COVID-19. TCRdb's copy holds only in-frame clones and misses some; the assay was immunoSEQ multiplex PCR. Of 330,000 or so clones listed, around nine tenths are singletons. The sequenced sample was PBMCs or T cells enriched from blood (not recorded which). These receptors were obtained from a man aged 30 to 39 who had recovered from COVID-19. Both conserved end residues are part of each CDR3. D genes are given only for firm matches. Size is stated for part of the rows, as once, few or many counts, or as a class when the clone is expanded.

D: .; V: TRBV28; J: TRBJ2-3; size: .; DNA: TGTGCCAGCAAGTCGGGGTCCACAGATACGCAGTATTTT; CDR3: CASKSGSTDTQYF
D: .; V: TRBV25-1; J: TRBJ2-7; size: .; DNA: TGTGCCAGCAGAGGGGAGGCATACGAGCAGTACTTC; CDR3: CASRGEAYEQYF
D: TRBD1; V: TRBV28; J: TRBJ1-5; size: .; DNA: TGTGCCAGCAGTGCCCGGGACAGGGGCCCCAATCAGCCCCAGCATTTT; CDR3: CASSARDRGPNQPQHF
D: TRBD1; V: TRBV6-5; J: TRBJ2-2; size: .; DNA: TGTGCCAGCAGTTACTCACGGACAGGGGCCGGGGAGCTGTTTTTT; CDR3: CASSYSRTGAGELFF
D: TRBD1; V: TRBV18; J: TRBJ2-6; size: .; DNA: TGTGCCAGCTCAGTGACAGGGGCCAACTCTGGGGCCAACGTCCTGACTTTC; CDR3: CASSVTGANSGANVLTF
D: .; V: TRBV6-1; J: TRBJ1-5; size: few; DNA: TGTGCCAGCAGTGATTCACTTTATAGCAATCAGCCCCAGCATTTT; CDR3: CASSDSLYSNQPQHF
D: .; V: TRBV5-1; J: TRBJ2-1; size: .; DNA: TGCGCCAGCAGCGAAAAGCCCGATGAGCAGTTCTTC; CDR3: CASSEKPDEQFF
D: .; V: TRBV20-1; J: TRBJ2-2; size: few; DNA: TGCAGTGCTAGTCCTCAGCGGCCGAACACCGGGGAGCTGTTTTTT; CDR3: CSASPQRPNTGELFF
D: .; V: TRBV9; J: TRBJ1-5; size: once; DNA: TGTGCCAGCAGCCCCGGGGGGGCAAGCAATCAGCCCCAGCATTTT; CDR3: CASSPGGASNQPQHF
D: TRBD1; V: TRBV9; J: TRBJ2-7; size: once; DNA: TGTGCCAGCAGCCCTAAGACAGGGGGCCACGAGCAGTACTTC; CDR3: CASSPKTGGHEQYF
D: .; V: TRBV10-3; J: TRBJ2-2; size: .; DNA: TGTGCCACGGGGACAATCACCGGGGAGCTGTTTTTT; CDR3: CATGTITGELFF
D: .; V: TRBV27; J: TRBJ2-7; size: few; DNA: TGTGCCAGCAGCGCCAACTTCTACGAGCAGTACTTC; CDR3: CASSANFYEQYF
D: TRBD1; V: TRBV28; J: TRBJ1-4; size: .; DNA: TGTGCCAGCAGTTTACAGGGGGGTGAAAAACTGTTTTTT; CDR3: CASSLQGGEKLFF
D: TRBD1; V: TRBV7-9; J: TRBJ1-2; size: few; DNA: TGTGCCAGCAGCTTTTCGAGGGGGCGCGGCTACACCTTC; CDR3: CASSFSRGRGYTF
D: TRBD1; V: TRBV30; J: TRBJ1-2; size: .; DNA: TGTGCCTGGAATTTACGGGAAGGGACAGGGAGGGTGTATGGCTACACCTTC; CDR3: CAWNLREGTGRVYGYTF
D: TRBD1; V: TRBV29-1; J: TRBJ2-5; size: .; DNA: TGCAGCGTCGCGGGACAGGGGGCTCGAGAGACCCAGTACTTC; CDR3: CSVAGQGARETQYF